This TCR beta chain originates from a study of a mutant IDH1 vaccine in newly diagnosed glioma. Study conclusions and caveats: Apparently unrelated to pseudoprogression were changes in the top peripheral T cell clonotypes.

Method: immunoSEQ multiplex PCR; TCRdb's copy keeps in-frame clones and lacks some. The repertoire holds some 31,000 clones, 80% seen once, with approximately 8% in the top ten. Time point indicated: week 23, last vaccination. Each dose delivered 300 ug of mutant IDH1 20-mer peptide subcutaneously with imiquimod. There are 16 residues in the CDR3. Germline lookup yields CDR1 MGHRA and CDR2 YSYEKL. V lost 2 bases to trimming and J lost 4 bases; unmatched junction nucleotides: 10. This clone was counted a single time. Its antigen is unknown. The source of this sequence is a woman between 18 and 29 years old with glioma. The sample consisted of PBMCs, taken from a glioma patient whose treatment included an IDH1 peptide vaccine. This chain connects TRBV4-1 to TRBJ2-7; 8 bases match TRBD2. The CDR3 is CASSQRQERERYEQYF. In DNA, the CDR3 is TGCGCCAGCAGCCAACGGCAAGAGCGGGAGCGGTACGAGCAGTACTTC.